What follows are 16 T cell receptor beta chains derived from one specimen sequenced in a study of regulatory T cells in long-lasting Graves disease. Time point of the sample: persistent/refractory GD, antithyroid drugs over 5 years with positive TRAb. From RNA extracted from PBMCs, the TCR library was made. Library construction for TCR beta used iRepertoire HTBI primers and Arm-PCR of CDR3 regions. TCRdb itself ran the multiplex PCR reads through MiXCR, one entry per CDR3 protein. The data hold over 650,000 distinct CDR3 sequences, with around 30% observed a single time. This sample comprised peripheral blood mononuclear cells (PBMCs), obtained when the disease was refractory, from a patient treated with antithyroid drugs. The receptors were gathered from a female donor with Graves disease.

The chain is built from TRBV9 and TRBJ1-3; 7 nucleotides align to TRBD1. V lost 0 bases and J lost 3; bases outside the gene matches: 6. From germline, CDR1 is SGDLS and CDR2 YYNGEE. The CDR3 is 16 residues long. The CDR3 region is CASSVEGAGVGNTIYF. In DNA, the CDR3 is TGTGCCAGCAGCGTAGAGGGGGCAGGGGTTGGAAACACCATATATTTT.

There are a few counts of this clonotype. The chain employs TRBV3-1 and TRBJ1-5; tentatively, D is TRBD1 (5 bases). CDR3 size: 15 residues. With 4 bases removed from V and 6 bases from J, the gap between germline ends came to 16 bases. Germline CDR1 reads LGHDT; CDR2 reads YNNKEL (reference sequence). The CDR3 sequence is CASSPAGGAVQPQHF. The CDR3, as DNA: TGTGCCAGCAGCCCGGCAGGCGGGGCGGTTCAGCCCCAGCATTTT.

The sample holds a few counts of this clonotype. The rearrangement uses TRBV12-3 or TRBV12-4 and TRBJ1-5, with 12 nucleotides matching TRBD1. The ends lost 4 bases at V and 0 bases at J; junction bases unmatched: 7. The CDR3 loop spans 18 amino acids. The CDR3 spells CASSSGGTGGNSNQPQHF. In nucleotides, the CDR3 is TGTGCCAGCAGTTCCGGTGGGACAGGGGGCAATAGCAATCAGCCCCAGCATTTT.

This clonotype came up many times. This chain links TRBV28 with TRBJ1-1; perhaps TRBD1 as D (5 bases). Germline CDR1 is MDHEN and CDR2 is SYDVKM. CDR3 size: 16 residues. Trimming removed 4 bases at V and 4 bases at J, with 19 bases between. CDR3 protein: CASSYVGAGVSTEAFF. The CDR3 region has the DNA TGTGCCAGCAGTTATGTAGGGGCGGGGGTGAGCACTGAAGCTTTCTTT.

This clonotype was detected only a few times. This chain links TRBV11-2 with TRBJ2-1; possibly TRBD2 for D (6 bases). V was cut by 1 base and J by 5 bases, with 12 bases left in between. The germline CDR1 and CDR2 sequences are SGHAT and FQNNGV. This CDR3 spans 15 amino acids. The CDR3 loop reads CASSLGISGDNEQFF. In nucleotides, the CDR3 is TGTGCCAGCAGCTTAGGTATTAGCGGTGACAATGAGCAGTTCTTC. Filled out from reference TRBV11-2 and TRBJ2-1, the complete variable domain reads EAGVAQSPRYKIIEKRQSVAFWCNPISGHATLYWYQQILGQGPKLLIQFQNNGVVDDSQLPKDRFSAERLKGVDSTLKIQPAKLEDSAVYLCASSLGISGDNEQFFGPGTRLTVL.

The chain uses TRBV12-3 or TRBV12-4 and TRBJ1-1; a possible D gene is TRBD1 (5 bases). The V and J ends lost 7 bases and 1 base respectively, with 13 bases between them. This CDR3 region has 14 residues. The CDR3 coding sequence is TGTGCCAGCATTCGGGGGACTGAGAACACTGAAGCTTTCTTT. It is translated as CASIRGTENTEAFF.

The DNA for the CDR3 is TGTGCCAGCAGCTTAGGCGGGACAGGGGGCGTTCACCCCTACGAGCAGTACTTC. Translating gives CASSLGGTGGVHPYEQYF. This chain connects TRBV7-3 to TRBJ2-7, with 12 bases aligning to TRBD1. Trimming removed 2 bases from V and 2 bases from J; junction bases left unmatched: 10. The germline V gene has CDR1 SGHTA and CDR2 FQGTGA. This CDR3 is 18 amino acids long.

This clonotype was observed a few times. This chain links TRBV20-1 with TRBJ1-1; D gene uncertain. This CDR3 comprises 14 residues. CDR1 is DFQATT and CDR2 is SNEGSKA in the germline V gene (reference sequence). The V and J ends lost 3 bases and 5 bases respectively, with 16 bases between them. CDR3 in amino acids: CSASASRIKTEAFF. Written as DNA, the CDR3 is TGCAGTGCTAGTGCCTCCAGGATAAAAACTGAAGCTTTCTTT.

This clonotype is categorized as medium-sized (0.01 to 0.1%). The gene calls are TRBV20-1 and TRBJ2-7; the D gene is possibly TRBD1 (6 bases). The CDR3 spans 17 residues. CDR1 DFQATT and CDR2 SNEGSKA come from the germline V gene (reference sequence). The V end was cut by 3 bases, the J end by 0 bases, with 21 bases between. This CDR3 reads CSARGLEPGHLSYEQYF. Here the CDR3 DNA reads TGCAGTGCTAGGGGCTTAGAACCGGGACACCTCTCCTACGAGCAGTACTTC.

This clonotype was observed many times. V gene TRBV6-1 combines with J gene TRBJ1-1; TRBD1 might be the D (5 bases). The CDR3 spans 14 residues. The germline CDR1 and CDR2 sequences are MNHNS and SASEGT. The V end lost 2 bases, the J end lost 3 bases, and 10 bases lay between the germline ends. This CDR3 is CASSESGPHTEAFF. The DNA of the CDR3 is TGTGCCAGCAGTGAATCGGGGCCGCACACTGAAGCTTTCTTT.

This clonotype was counted once. J is TRBJ1-1 and V is TRBV19; TRBD1 aligns across 7 bases. The junction had 18 bases not matched to a gene; V was cut back by 11 bases and J by 3 bases. The CDR3 is 16 amino acids. Germline CDR1 LNHDA, CDR2 SQIVND (reference sequence). The CDR3 loop is CAVLKGASGGYTEAFF. The CDR3 DNA sequence: TGTGCCGTACTTAAGGGGGCGTCTGGTGGGTACACTGAAGCTTTCTTT.

The chain links TRBV9 to TRBJ1-3; D is possibly TRBD1 (6 bases). The germline gives CDR1 SGDLS, CDR2 YYNGEE. V was trimmed by 0 bases and J by 0 bases, leaving 16 bases between them. The CDR3 loop spans 18 amino acids. For the CDR3, the DNA is TGTGCCAGCAGCGTAGCCGCTCTCAGGGGTTTCTCTGGAAACACCATATATTTT. Residues: CASSVAALRGFSGNTIYF.

Turning to this clonotype: The conserved phenylalanine or tryptophan normally closing the CDR3 is absent here, so this likely arose from a read error. The rearrangement uses TRBV20-1 and TRBJ2-7; 8 positions agree with TRBD2. This CDR3 has 16 residues. Losses at the gene ends were 1 base for V and 5 bases for J; bases not matched to a gene: 13. Germline loops: CDR1 DFQATT, CDR2 SNEGSKA (reference sequence). DNA for the CDR3: TGCAGTGCTAGAGTTGGGCCAGCGGGAGCGAACCACGAGCAGTACCTC. It encodes CSARVGPAGANHEQYL.

The J gene is TRBJ2-7, the V gene TRBV29-1; D uncertain. Trimming left V 6 bases short and J 8 bases short, with 17 bases between. CDR1 is SQVTM, CDR2 ANQGSEA, per germline. This CDR3 region has 12 residues. In DNA form, the CDR3 reads TGCAGCGTCATAACGGAAGGGTACAAGCAGTACTTC. Translation: CSVITEGYKQYF.

The chain uses TRBV28 and TRBJ2-7, with D possibly TRBD2 on 5 matching bases. Trimming left V 4 bases short and J 5 bases short, with 9 bases between. There are 12 residues in the CDR3. Germline CDR1 reads MDHEN; CDR2 reads SYDVKM. The DNA of the CDR3 is TGTGCCAGCAGTTCTGGACTCGACGAGCAGTACTTC. This gives the protein CASSSGLDEQYF.

The rearrangement uses TRBV9 and TRBJ1-1; D is uncertain. CDR3 length: 12 amino acids. The germline CDR1 and CDR2 sequences are SGDLS and YYNGEE. Trimming stripped 0 bases from V and 6 bases from J, with 6 bases between. The CDR3: CASSVGGAEAFF. The CDR3 DNA reads TGTGCCAGCAGCGTAGGCGGGGCTGAAGCTTTCTTT.